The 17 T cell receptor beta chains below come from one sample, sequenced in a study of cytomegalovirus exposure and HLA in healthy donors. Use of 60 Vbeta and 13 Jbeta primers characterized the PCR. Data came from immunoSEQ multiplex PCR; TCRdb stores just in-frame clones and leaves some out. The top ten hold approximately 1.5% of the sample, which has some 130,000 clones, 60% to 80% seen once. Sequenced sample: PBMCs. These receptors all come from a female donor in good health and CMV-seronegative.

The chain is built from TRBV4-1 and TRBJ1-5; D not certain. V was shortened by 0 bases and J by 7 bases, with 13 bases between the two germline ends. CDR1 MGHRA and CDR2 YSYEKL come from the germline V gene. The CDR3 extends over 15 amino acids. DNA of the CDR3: TGCGCCAGCAGCCAAGAGGGAAAGGGAGGGCAGCCCCAGCATTTT. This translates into CASSQEGKGGQPQHF.

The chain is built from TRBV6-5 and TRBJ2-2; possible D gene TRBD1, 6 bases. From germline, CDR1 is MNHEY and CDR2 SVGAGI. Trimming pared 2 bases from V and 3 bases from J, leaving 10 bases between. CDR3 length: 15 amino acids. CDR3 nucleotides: TGTGCCAGCAGTTACCAACAGGGAGACACCGGGGAGCTGTTTTTT. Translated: CASSYQQGDTGELFF.

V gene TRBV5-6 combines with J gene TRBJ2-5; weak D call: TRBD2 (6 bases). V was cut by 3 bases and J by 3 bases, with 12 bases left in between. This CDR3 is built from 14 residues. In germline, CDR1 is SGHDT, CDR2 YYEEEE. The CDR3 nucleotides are TGTGCCAGCAGCTACCGGGACTCCAAAGAGACCCAGTACTTC. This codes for CASSYRDSKETQYF. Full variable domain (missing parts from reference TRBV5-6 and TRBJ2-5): DAGVTQSPTHLIKTRGQQVTLRCSPKSGHDTVSWYQQALGQGPQFIFQYYEEEERQRGNFPDRFSGHQFPNYSSELNVNALLLGDSALYLCASSYRDSKETQYFGPGTRLLVL.

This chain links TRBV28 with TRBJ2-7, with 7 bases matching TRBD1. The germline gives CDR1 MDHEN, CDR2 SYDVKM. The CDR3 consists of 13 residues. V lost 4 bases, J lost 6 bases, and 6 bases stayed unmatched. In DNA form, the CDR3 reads TGTGCCAGCAGTTCACCCTACAGGGGCGAGCAGTACTTC. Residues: CASSSPYRGEQYF. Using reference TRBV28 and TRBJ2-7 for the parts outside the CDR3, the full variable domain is DVKVTQSSRYLVKRTGEKVFLECVQDMDHENMFWYRQDPGLGLRLIYFSYDVKMKEKGDIPEGYSVSREKKERFSLILESASTNQTSMYLCASSSPYRGEQYFGPGTRLTVT.

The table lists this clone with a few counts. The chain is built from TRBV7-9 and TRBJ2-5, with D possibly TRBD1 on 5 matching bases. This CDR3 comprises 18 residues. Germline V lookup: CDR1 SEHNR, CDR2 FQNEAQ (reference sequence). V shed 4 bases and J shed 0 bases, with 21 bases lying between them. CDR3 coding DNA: TGTGCCAGCAGCTCCACTTACGCGACAGATTATTACCAAGAGACCCAGTACTTC. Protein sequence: CASSSTYATDYYQETQYF.

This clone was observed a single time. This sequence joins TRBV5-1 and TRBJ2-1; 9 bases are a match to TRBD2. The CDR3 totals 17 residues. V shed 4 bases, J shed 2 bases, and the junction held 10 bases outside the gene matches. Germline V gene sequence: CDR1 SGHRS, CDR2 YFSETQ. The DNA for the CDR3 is TGCGCCAGCAGCCTCCTTAGCGGGAGCTTCACCTACAATGAGCAGTTCTTC. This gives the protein CASSLLSGSFTYNEQFF.

As DNA, the CDR3 is TGTGCCAGCAGCCTCATGACAGGGAACACTGAAGCTTTCTTT. It encodes CASSLMTGNTEAFF. The chain uses TRBV7-9 and TRBJ1-1; tentatively, D is TRBD1 (6 bases). Germline-derived CDR1 and CDR2 are SEHNR and FQNEAQ (reference sequence). The V and J ends lost 5 bases and 1 base respectively, with 11 bases between them. The CDR3 totals 14 residues.

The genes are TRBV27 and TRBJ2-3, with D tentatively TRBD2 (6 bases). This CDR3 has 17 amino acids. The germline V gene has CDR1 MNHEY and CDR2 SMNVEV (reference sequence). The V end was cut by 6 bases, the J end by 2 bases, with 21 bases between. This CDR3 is CASRPWGVGLYTDTQYF. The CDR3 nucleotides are TGTGCCAGCAGGCCCTGGGGGGTTGGGCTTTACACAGATACGCAGTATTTT.

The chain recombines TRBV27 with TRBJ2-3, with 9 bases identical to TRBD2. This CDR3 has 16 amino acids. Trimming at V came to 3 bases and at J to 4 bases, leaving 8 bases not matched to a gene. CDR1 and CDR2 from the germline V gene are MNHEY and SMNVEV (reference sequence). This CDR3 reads CASSLPAGGGADTQYF. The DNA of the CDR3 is TGTGCCAGCAGTTTGCCGGCGGGAGGGGGGGCAGATACGCAGTATTTT.

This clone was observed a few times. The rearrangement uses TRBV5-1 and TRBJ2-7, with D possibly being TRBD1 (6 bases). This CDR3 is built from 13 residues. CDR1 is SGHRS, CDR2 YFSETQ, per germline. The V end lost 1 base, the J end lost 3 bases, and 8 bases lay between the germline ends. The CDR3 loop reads CASSLPDSYEQYF. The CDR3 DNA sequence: TGCGCCAGCAGCTTGCCGGACAGCTACGAGCAGTACTTC.

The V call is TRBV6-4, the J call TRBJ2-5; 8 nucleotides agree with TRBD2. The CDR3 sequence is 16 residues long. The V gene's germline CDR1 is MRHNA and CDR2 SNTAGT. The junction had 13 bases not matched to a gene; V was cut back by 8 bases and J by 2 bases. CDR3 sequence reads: CASRAGERGIQETQYF. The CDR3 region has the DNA TGTGCCAGCCGAGCGGGAGAAAGGGGGATACAAGAGACCCAGTACTTC.

CDR3 bases: TGTGCCAGCAGTTCGGGACAGGGATTAGATACGCAGTATTTT. Its translation is CASSSGQGLDTQYF. The chain links TRBV28 to TRBJ2-3, with 9 bases aligning to TRBD1. The CDR3 sequence is 14 residues long. Germline V gives CDR1 MDHEN, CDR2 SYDVKM. The ends lost 4 bases at V and 5 bases at J; junction bases unmatched: 4.

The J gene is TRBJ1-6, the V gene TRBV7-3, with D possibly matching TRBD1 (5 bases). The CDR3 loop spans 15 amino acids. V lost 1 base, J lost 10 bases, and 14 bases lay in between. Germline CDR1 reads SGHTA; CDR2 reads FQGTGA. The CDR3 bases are TGTGCCAGCAGCTTAATGGGCAGGGCCGAATCACCCCTCCACTTT. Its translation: CASSLMGRAESPLHF.

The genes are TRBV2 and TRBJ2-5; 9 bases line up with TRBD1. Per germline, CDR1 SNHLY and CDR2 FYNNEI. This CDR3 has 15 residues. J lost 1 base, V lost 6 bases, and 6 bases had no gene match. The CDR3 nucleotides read TGTGCCAGCAGGGACAGGGGAGTTTTCCAAGAGACCCAGTACTTC. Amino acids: CASRDRGVFQETQYF.

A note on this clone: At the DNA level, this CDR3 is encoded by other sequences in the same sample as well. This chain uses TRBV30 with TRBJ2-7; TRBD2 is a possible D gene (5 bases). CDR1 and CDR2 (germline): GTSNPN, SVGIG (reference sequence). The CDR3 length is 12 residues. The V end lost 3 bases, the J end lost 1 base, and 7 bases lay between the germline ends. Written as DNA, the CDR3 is TGTGCCTGGAGCCCGGGGTCCTACGAGCAGTACTTC. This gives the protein CAWSPGSYEQYF.

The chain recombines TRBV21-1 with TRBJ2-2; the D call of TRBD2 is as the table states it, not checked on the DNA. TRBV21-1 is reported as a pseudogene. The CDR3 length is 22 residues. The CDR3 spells CASSKQLSVGLAGGMNTGELFF. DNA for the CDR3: TGTGCCAGCAGCAAACAGCTTTCTGTGGGACTAGCGGGAGGGATGAACACCGGGGAGCTGTTTTTT.

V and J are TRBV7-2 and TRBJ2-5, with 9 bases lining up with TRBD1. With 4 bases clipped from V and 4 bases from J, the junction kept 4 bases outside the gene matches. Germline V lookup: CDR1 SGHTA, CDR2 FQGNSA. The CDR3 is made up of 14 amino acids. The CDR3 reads CASSYNRGRETQYF. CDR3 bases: TGTGCCAGCAGCTATAACAGGGGGCGAGAGACCCAGTACTTC.